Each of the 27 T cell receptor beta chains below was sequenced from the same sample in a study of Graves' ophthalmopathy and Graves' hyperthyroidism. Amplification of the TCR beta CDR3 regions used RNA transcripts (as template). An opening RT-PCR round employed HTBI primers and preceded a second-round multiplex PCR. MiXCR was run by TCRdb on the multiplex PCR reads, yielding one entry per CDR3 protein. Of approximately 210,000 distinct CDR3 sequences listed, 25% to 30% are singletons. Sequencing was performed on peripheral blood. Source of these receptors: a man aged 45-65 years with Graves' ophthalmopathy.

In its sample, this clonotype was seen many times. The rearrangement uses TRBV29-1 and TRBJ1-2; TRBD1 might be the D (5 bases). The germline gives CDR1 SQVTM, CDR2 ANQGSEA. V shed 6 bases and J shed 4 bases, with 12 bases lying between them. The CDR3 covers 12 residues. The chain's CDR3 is CSVAGRFYGYTF. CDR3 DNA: TGCAGCGTAGCAGGGAGGTTCTATGGCTACACCTTC. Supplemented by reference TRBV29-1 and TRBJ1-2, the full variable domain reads SAVISQKPSRDICQRGTSLTIQCQVDSQVTMMFWYRQQPGQSLTLIATANQGSEATYESGFVIDKFPISRPNLTFSTLTVSNMSPEDSSIYLCSVAGRFYGYTFGSGTRLTVV.

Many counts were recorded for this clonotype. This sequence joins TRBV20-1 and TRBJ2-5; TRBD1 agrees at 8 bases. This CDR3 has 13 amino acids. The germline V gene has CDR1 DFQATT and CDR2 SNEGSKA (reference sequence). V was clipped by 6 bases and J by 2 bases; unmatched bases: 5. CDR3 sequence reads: CSALGQGQETQYF. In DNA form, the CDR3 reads TGCAGTGCCCTCGGACAGGGTCAAGAGACCCAGTACTTC.

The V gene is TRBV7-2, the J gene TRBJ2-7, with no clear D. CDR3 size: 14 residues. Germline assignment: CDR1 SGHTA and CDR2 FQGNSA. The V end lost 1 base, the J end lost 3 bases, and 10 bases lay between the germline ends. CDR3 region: CASSLGGRNYEQYF. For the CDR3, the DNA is TGTGCCAGCAGCTTAGGAGGCAGGAACTACGAGCAGTACTTC.

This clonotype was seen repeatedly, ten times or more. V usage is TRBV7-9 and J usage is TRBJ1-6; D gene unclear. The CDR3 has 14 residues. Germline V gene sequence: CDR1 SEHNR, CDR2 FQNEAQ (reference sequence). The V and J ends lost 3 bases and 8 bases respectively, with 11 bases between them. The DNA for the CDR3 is TGTGCCAGCAGCTTCGACGGCTTTTATTCACCCCTCCACTTT. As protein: CASSFDGFYSPLHF.

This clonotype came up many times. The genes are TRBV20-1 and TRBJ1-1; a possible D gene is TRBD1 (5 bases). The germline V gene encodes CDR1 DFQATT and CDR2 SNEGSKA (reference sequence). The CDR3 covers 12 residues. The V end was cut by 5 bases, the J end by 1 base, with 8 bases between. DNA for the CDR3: TGCAGTGCTGATAGGGGGAACACTGAAGCTTTCTTT. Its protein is CSADRGNTEAFF.

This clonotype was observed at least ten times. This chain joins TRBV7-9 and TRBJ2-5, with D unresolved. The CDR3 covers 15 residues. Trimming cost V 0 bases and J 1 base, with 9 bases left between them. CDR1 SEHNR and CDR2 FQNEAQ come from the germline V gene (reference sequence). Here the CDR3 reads CASSLASGAQETQYF. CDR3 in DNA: TGTGCCAGCAGCTTAGCATCCGGAGCCCAAGAGACCCAGTACTTC.

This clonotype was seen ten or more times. CDR3 residues: CASSWGRDRAYEQYF. The DNA of the CDR3 is TGTGCCAGCAGTTGGGGCCGGGACAGGGCTTACGAGCAGTACTTC. The chain recombines TRBV6-5 with TRBJ2-7; 9 nucleotides align to TRBD1. The CDR3 has 15 residues. CDR1 is MNHEY, CDR2 SVGAGI, per germline. With V trimmed by 4 bases and J by 4 bases, 8 bases remained unmatched.

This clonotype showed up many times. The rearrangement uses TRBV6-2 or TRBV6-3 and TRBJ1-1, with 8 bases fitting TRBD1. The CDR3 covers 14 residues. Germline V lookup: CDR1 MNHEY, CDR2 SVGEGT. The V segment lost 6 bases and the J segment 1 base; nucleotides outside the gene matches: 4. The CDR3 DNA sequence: TGTGCCAGCAGAAACGACAGGGGGAACACTGAAGCTTTCTTT. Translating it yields CASRNDRGNTEAFF.

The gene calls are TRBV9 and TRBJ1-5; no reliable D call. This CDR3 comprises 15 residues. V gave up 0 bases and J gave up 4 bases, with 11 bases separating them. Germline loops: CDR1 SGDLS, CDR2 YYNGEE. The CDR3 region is CASSVEGTRNQPQHF. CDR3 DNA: TGTGCCAGCAGCGTAGAAGGCACCCGGAATCAGCCCCAGCATTTT. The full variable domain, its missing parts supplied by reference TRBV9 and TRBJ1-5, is DSGVTQTPKHLITATGQRVTLRCSPRSGDLSVYWYQQSLDQGLQFLIQYYNGEERAKGNILERFSAQQFPDLHSELNLSSLELGDSALYFCASSVEGTRNQPQHFGDGTRLSIL.

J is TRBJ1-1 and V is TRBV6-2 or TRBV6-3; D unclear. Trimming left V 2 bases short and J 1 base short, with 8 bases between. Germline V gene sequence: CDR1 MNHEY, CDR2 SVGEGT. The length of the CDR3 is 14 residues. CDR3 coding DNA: TGTGCCAGCAGTTACGGAGGAACGAACACTGAAGCTTTCTTT. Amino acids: CASSYGGTNTEAFF.

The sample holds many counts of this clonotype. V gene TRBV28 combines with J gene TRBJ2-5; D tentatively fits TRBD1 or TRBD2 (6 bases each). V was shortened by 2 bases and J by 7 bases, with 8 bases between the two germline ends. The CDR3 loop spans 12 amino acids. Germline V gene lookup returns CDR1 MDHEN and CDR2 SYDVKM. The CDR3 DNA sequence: TGTGCCAGCAGTTTAGGAGGGGGGACCCAGTACTTC. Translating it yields CASSLGGGTQYF.

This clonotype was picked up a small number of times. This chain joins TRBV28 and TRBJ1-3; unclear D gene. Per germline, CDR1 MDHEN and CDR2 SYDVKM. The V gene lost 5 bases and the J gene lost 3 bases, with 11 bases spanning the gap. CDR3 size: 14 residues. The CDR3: CASSNRGLGNTIYF. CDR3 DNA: TGTGCCAGCAGTAACAGAGGACTTGGAAACACCATATATTTT. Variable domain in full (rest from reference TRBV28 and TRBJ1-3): DVKVTQSSRYLVKRTGEKVFLECVQDMDHENMFWYRQDPGLGLRLIYFSYDVKMKEKGDIPEGYSVSREKKERFSLILESASTNQTSMYLCASSNRGLGNTIYFGEGSWLTVV.

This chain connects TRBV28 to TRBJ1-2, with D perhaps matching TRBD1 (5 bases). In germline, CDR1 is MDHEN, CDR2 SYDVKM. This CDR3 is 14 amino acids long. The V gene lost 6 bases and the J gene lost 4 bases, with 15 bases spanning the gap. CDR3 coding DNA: TGTGCCAGCAGCTCCTCAGGGATATCCTATGGCTACACCTTC. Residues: CASSSSGISYGYTF.

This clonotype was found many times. The CDR3 sequence is CASSRGTSGGYEQYF. Here the CDR3 DNA reads TGCGCCAGCAGCCGAGGGACTAGCGGGGGCTACGAGCAGTACTTC. This chain uses TRBV4-1 with TRBJ2-7; 14 nucleotides agree with TRBD2. CDR1 is MGHRA, CDR2 YSYEKL, per germline. This CDR3 spans 15 amino acids. The junction had 2 bases not matched to a gene; V was cut back by 4 bases and J by 3 bases.

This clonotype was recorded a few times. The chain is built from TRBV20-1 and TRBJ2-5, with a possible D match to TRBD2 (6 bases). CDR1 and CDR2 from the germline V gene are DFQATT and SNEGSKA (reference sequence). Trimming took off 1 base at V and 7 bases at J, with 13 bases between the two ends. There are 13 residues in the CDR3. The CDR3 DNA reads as TGCAGTGCTAGAGGTGTGGCTAGCGCGACCCAGTACTTC. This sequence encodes CSARGVASATQYF.

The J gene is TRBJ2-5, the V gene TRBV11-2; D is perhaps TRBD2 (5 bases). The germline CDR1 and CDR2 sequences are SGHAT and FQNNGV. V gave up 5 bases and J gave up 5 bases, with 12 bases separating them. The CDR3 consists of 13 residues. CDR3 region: CASSGITGETQYF. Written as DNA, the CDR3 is TGTGCCAGCAGCGGGATAACGGGGGAGACCCAGTACTTC.

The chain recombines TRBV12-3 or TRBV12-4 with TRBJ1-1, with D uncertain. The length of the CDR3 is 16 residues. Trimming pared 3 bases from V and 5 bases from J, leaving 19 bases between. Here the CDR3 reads CASSFRERGWVTEAFF. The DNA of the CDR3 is TGTGCCAGCAGTTTTAGGGAGAGAGGGTGGGTTACTGAAGCTTTCTTT.

CDR3 residues: CASSIGGAGANVLTF. DNA of the CDR3: TGTGCCAGTAGTATAGGAGGGGCGGGGGCCAACGTCCTGACTTTC. This chain connects TRBV19 to TRBJ2-6; D may be TRBD1 or TRBD2 (5 bases each). CDR1 LNHDA and CDR2 SQIVND come from the germline V gene (reference sequence). V gave up 1 base and J gave up 4 bases, with 8 bases separating them. CDR3 length: 15 residues.

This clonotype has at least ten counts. The CDR3: CASSERRRAEAFF. The CDR3 DNA sequence: TGTGCCAGCAGTGAAAGGAGGAGGGCTGAAGCTTTCTTT. The chain is built from TRBV6-1 and TRBJ1-1; D ambiguous. Deletions cut 2 bases from V and 6 bases from J, with 10 bases between. This CDR3 has 13 residues. Looked up from germline, CDR1 is MNHNS and CDR2 is SASEGT.

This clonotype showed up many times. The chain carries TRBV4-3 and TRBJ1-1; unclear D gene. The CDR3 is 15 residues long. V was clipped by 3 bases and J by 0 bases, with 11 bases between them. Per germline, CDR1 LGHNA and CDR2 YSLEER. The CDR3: CASSQYLDVNTEAFF. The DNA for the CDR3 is TGCGCCAGCAGCCAGTACCTAGATGTGAACACTGAAGCTTTCTTT.

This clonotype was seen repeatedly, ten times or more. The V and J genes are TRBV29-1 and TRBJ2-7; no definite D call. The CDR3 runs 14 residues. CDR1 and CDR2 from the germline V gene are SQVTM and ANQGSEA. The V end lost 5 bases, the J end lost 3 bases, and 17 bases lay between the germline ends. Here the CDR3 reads CSVTSVARDYEQYF. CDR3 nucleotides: TGCAGCGTTACCTCAGTAGCAAGAGACTACGAGCAGTACTTC.

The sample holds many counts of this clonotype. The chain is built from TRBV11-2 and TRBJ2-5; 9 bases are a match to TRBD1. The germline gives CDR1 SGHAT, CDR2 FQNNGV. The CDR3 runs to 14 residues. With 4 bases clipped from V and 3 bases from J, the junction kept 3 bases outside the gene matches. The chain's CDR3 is CASSSTGGKETQYF. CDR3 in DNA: TGTGCCAGCAGCTCGACAGGGGGGAAAGAGACCCAGTACTTC.

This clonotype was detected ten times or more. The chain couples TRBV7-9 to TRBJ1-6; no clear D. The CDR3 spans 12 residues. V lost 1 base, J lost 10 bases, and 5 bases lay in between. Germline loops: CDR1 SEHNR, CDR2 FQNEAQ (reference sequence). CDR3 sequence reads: CASSLDRSPLHF. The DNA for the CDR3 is TGTGCCAGCAGCTTAGACAGATCACCCCTCCACTTT.

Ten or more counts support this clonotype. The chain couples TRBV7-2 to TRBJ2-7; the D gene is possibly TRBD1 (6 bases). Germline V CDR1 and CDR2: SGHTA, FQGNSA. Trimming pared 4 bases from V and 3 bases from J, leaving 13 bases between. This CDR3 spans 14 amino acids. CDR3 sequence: CASSSDSNNYEQYF. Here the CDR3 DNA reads TGTGCCAGCAGCTCGGACAGCAACAACTACGAGCAGTACTTC.

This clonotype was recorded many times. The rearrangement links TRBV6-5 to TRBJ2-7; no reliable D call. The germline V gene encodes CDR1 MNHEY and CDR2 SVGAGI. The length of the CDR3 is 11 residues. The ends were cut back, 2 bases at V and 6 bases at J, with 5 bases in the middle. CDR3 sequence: CASSYQSEQYF. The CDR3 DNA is TGTGCCAGCAGTTACCAGAGCGAGCAGTACTTC.

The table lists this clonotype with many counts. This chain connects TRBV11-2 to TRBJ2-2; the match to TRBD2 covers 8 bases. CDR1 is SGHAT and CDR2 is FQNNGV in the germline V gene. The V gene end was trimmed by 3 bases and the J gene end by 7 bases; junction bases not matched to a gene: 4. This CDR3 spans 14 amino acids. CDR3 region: CASSFSGTGGELFF. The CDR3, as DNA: TGTGCCAGCAGCTTTAGCGGGACTGGCGGGGAGCTGTTTTTT.

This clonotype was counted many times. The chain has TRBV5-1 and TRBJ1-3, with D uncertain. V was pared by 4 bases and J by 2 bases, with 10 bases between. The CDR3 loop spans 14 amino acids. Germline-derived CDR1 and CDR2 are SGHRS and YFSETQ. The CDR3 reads CASSTLGTGNTIYF. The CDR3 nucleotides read TGCGCCAGCAGCACCCTTGGGACTGGAAACACCATATATTTT.